This TCR beta chain is drawn from a study of T cells in Graves' hyperthyroidism and ophthalmopathy. Germline loops: CDR1 SNHLY, CDR2 FYNNEI. This CDR3 has 13 residues. V gave up 6 bases and J gave up 6 bases, with 14 bases separating them. RNA transcripts yielded amplified TCR beta CDR3 regions. HTBI primers were the set used in a first-round RT-PCR of the TCR CDR3. TCRdb re-analysed the multiplex PCR reads in MiXCR, keeping a single row per CDR3 protein. The sample has approximately 720,000 distinct CDR3 sequences, roughly 20% seen once. Blood was drawn at first hyperthyroidism diagnosis, before any ophthalmopathy symptoms.

The specimen was blood. The V call is TRBV2, the J call TRBJ1-1, with D tentatively TRBD1 (5 bases). This TCR was sampled from a woman aged 50 to 60 with Graves' hyperthyroidism that later progressed to Graves' ophthalmopathy. The chain's CDR3 is CASRQGLIPEAFF. CDR3 nucleotide sequence: TGTGCCAGCAGGCAGGGTCTGATTCCTGAAGCTTTCTTT. Full variable domain (remainder filled in from reference TRBV2 and TRBJ1-1): EPEVTQTPSHQVTQMGQEVILRCVPISNHLYFYWYRQILGQKVEFLVSFYNNEISEKSEIFDDQFSVERPDGSNFTLKIRSTKLEDSAMYFCASRQGLIPEAFFGQGTRLTVV.